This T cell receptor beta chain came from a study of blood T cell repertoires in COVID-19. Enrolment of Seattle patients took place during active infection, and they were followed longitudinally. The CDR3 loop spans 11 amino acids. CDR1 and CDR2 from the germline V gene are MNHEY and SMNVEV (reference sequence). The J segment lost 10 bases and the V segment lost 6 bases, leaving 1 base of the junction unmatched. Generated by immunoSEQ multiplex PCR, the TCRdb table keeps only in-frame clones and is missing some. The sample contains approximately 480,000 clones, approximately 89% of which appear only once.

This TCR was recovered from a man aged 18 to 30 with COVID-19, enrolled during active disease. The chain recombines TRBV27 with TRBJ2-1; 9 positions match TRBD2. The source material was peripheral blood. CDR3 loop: CASSAGGEQFF. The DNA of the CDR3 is TGTGCCAGCAGCGCGGGAGGGGAGCAGTTCTTC.